One and the same sample provided the 18 T cell receptor beta chains below, sequenced in a study of shared clonotypes between healthy human individuals. The table came from immunoSEQ multiplex PCR; TCRdb's copy has only in-frame clones and leaves some out. The sample holds 530,000 or so clones, 75% to 80% seen once. Sequenced sample: PBMCs. The receptors were sampled from a woman aged 35 to 49 in good health. Some clones in this sample may be carry-over from other donors' samples.

Points on this clone: Other DNA sequences of this sample code for an identical CDR3. The J gene is TRBJ2-1, the V gene TRBV5-1, with 10 bases fitting TRBD2. With 0 bases clipped from V and 6 bases from J, the junction kept 3 bases outside the gene matches. The CDR3 has 15 residues. In germline, CDR1 is SGHRS, CDR2 YFSETQ. The CDR3 sequence: CASSLGLAGVNEQFF. In nucleotides, the CDR3 is TGCGCCAGCAGCTTGGGGCTAGCGGGAGTCAATGAGCAGTTCTTC.

The chain has TRBV11-2 and TRBJ2-5, with D unclear. Germline V gene sequence: CDR1 SGHAT, CDR2 FQNNGV. The CDR3 extends over 13 amino acids. Deletions cut 0 bases from V and 5 bases from J, with 7 bases between. CDR3 nucleotide sequence: TGTGCCAGCAGCTTAGAGTCCCTGGAGACCCAGTACTTC. Translated: CASSLESLETQYF.

Here the CDR3 DNA reads TGTGCCAGCAGCCAGTCCGGGACCCGGGCCAACGTCCTGACTTTC. Translating gives CASSQSGTRANVLTF. This chain joins TRBV7-6 and TRBJ2-6; D is tentatively TRBD1 or TRBD2 (5 bases each). The CDR3 sequence is 15 residues long. Trimming shortened V by 5 bases and J by 5 bases, and 13 bases separated the two germline ends. Per the germline V gene, CDR1 is SGHVS and CDR2 is FNYEAQ.

This chain links TRBV7-2 with TRBJ1-5, with 10 bases that match TRBD1. The germline V gene encodes CDR1 SGHTA and CDR2 FQGNSA. V dropped 5 bases and J dropped 0; count of bases not matched to a gene: 7. The CDR3 runs to 17 residues. The CDR3 protein is CASSKDRGAHSNQPQHF. CDR3 coding DNA: TGTGCCAGCAGCAAGGACAGGGGGGCGCATAGCAATCAGCCCCAGCATTTT.

This clone has just a few counts. V gene TRBV7-8 combines with J gene TRBJ1-1, with TRBD1 identical over 8 bases. With V trimmed by 5 bases and J by 8 bases, 4 bases remained unmatched. Germline values: CDR1 SGHVS, CDR2 FQNEAQ. This CDR3 comprises 12 residues. CDR3 DNA sequence: TGTGCCAGCAGCGCCACAGGGGGGGAAGCTTTCTTT. Residues: CASSATGGEAFF.

This chain links TRBV28 with TRBJ1-5, with 9 bases that match TRBD1. After removal of 2 bases from V and 6 bases from J, the junction contained 8 bases not matched to a gene. Germline V lookup: CDR1 MDHEN, CDR2 SYDVKM. The CDR3 covers 16 residues. CDR3 sequence (DNA): TGTGCCAGCAGTTTACAACGGGACAGGGCTCGTCAGCCCCAGCATTTT. Residues: CASSLQRDRARQPQHF. Filled out from reference TRBV28 and TRBJ1-5, the complete variable domain reads DVKVTQSSRYLVKRTGEKVFLECVQDMDHENMFWYRQDPGLGLRLIYFSYDVKMKEKGDIPEGYSVSREKKERFSLILESASTNQTSMYLCASSLQRDRARQPQHFGDGTRLSIL.

CDR3 coding DNA: TGTGCCAGCAGCGTATCAATCGGGTCTGGAAACACCATATATTTT. The encoded protein is CASSVSIGSGNTIYF. The rearrangement joins TRBV9 to TRBJ1-3; no reliable D call. Trimming removed 1 base at V and 1 base at J, with 9 bases between. Per germline, CDR1 SGDLS and CDR2 YYNGEE. The CDR3 extends over 15 amino acids.

The chain has TRBV11-2 and TRBJ2-1; 8 nucleotides match TRBD2. This CDR3 comprises 16 residues. Unmatched junction bases numbered 9, after V lost 0 bases and J lost 8 bases. The germline gives CDR1 SGHAT, CDR2 FQNNGV. CDR3 bases: TGTGCCAGCAGCTTAGAAGGCGGGGGGCGCATCGATGAGCAGTTCTTC. This encodes CASSLEGGGRIDEQFF.

This clone is a singleton in its sample. The chain carries TRBV9 and TRBJ1-2, with D hard to call. The length of the CDR3 is 16 residues. The germline gives CDR1 SGDLS, CDR2 YYNGEE. Trimming shortened V by 0 bases and J by 5 bases, and 17 bases separated the two germline ends. CDR3 sequence: CASSVVQNTPKYGYTF. CDR3 nucleotides: TGTGCCAGCAGCGTAGTACAGAACACACCCAAGTATGGCTACACCTTC.

Turning to this clone: A read error is possible here, since a much larger clone lies one base away. The DNA for the CDR3 is TGCGCCAGCAGCTTGGACAGGGGCACTGAAGCTTTCTTT. Translating gives CASSLDRGTEAFF. V and J are TRBV5-1 and TRBJ1-1, with 7 bases aligning to TRBD1. In germline, CDR1 is SGHRS, CDR2 YFSETQ. J was trimmed by 4 bases and V by 0 bases; bases with no gene match: 0. This CDR3 spans 13 amino acids.

The rearrangement uses TRBV10-3 and TRBJ2-3; the match to TRBD1 covers 8 bases. V lost 6 bases and J lost 0; bases outside the gene matches: 2. CDR1 is ENHRY and CDR2 is SYGVKD in the germline V gene. This CDR3 comprises 14 residues. The DNA of the CDR3 is TGTGCCATCAGCTACAGGGGGAGCACAGATACGCAGTATTTT. It translates to CAISYRGSTDTQYF.

The table lists this clone with a few counts. The chain recombines TRBV4-1 with TRBJ1-1, with 9 positions matching TRBD1. The length of the CDR3 is 15 residues. Germline CDR1 MGHRA, CDR2 YSYEKL. Unmatched junction bases numbered 2, after V lost 2 bases and J lost 1 base. The CDR3 bases are TGCGCCAGCAGCCAACCGGGACAGGGGAACACTGAAGCTTTCTTT. Protein sequence: CASSQPGQGNTEAFF.

DNA for the CDR3: TGTGCGGACAAGAAAGGCCGGGAGTTTTCCTACAATGAGCAGTTCTTC. Translated: CADKKGREFSYNEQFF. This rearrangement joins TRBV19 to TRBJ2-1, with D possibly matching TRBD2 (6 bases). Germline V lookup: CDR1 LNHDA, CDR2 SQIVND (reference sequence). This CDR3 contains 16 residues.

This chain connects TRBV18 to TRBJ2-7; 7 bases agree with TRBD1. Germline lookup yields CDR1 KGHSH and CDR2 LQKENI. V shed 1 base and J 6 bases; nucleotides not matched to a gene: 9. This CDR3 has 15 amino acids. The CDR3 loop is CASSPLSGGWSEQYF. As DNA, the CDR3 is TGTGCCAGCTCACCACTCTCAGGGGGTTGGTCCGAGCAGTACTTC. Drawing the rest from reference TRBV18 and TRBJ2-7, the complete variable domain is NAGVMQNPRHLVRRRGQEARLRCSPMKGHSHVYWYRQLPEEGLKFMVYLQKENIIDESGMPKERFSAEFPKEGPSILRIQQVVRGDSAAYFCASSPLSGGWSEQYFGPGTRLTVT.

The chain uses TRBV5-1 and TRBJ2-5, with a tentative D call TRBD1 (6 bases). Trimming took 4 bases from V and 4 from J, leaving 14 bases between them. The CDR3 extends over 14 amino acids. Germline V gene lookup returns CDR1 SGHRS and CDR2 YFSETQ. Written as DNA, the CDR3 is TGCGCCAGCAGCCTTGGGGGCCCTCCAGAGACCCAGTACTTC. Translated: CASSLGGPPETQYF.

The genes are TRBV28 and TRBJ1-3, with 8 nucleotides matching TRBD1. There are 16 residues in the CDR3. CDR1 MDHEN and CDR2 SYDVKM come from the germline V gene. V shed 5 bases, J shed 4 bases, and the junction held 10 bases outside the gene matches. In DNA form, the CDR3 reads TGTGCCAGCAGTCCCATGGACAGGGAGGTAGGAAACACCATATATTTT. Translating it yields CASSPMDREVGNTIYF.

This clone was recorded once. The chain uses TRBV29-1 and TRBJ1-1; D gene uncertain. V was shortened by 4 bases and J by 5 bases, with 11 bases between the two germline ends. The CDR3 is 12 amino acids. Germline lookup yields CDR1 SQVTM and CDR2 ANQGSEA. Written as DNA, the CDR3 is TGCAGCGTTGTGGCCTGGGGAACTGAAGCTTTCTTT. It codes for CSVVAWGTEAFF.

This clone came up many times. The chain combines TRBV5-1 with TRBJ2-7; D possibly corresponds to TRBD2 (6 bases). CDR1 is SGHRS, CDR2 YFSETQ, per germline. This CDR3 has 13 residues. The germline V and J ends were trimmed by 6 bases and 3 bases, with 13 bases remaining between them. The CDR3 nucleotides are TGCGCCAGCATGCTGCGGGGTGGCTACGAGCAGTACTTC. It specifies CASMLRGGYEQYF.